Included here is one T cell receptor (beta chain) sequence, with context. This CDR3 has 18 residues. In germline, CDR1 is MNHEY, CDR2 SVGEGT. Trimming at V came to 0 bases and at J to 1 base, leaving 8 bases not matched to a gene. The data derive from a study of T cell responses to AZD1222 COVID-19 vaccine. Clones were sequenced by immunoSEQ multiplex PCR, and TCRdb holds only the in-frame ones, with some missing. Among 130,000 to 150,000 clones listed, around nine tenths were seen once. The sequence was obtained from an adult in good health. This material consisted of peripheral blood, taken on day 0 of AZD1222 vaccination. The J gene is TRBJ1-5, the V gene TRBV6-2 or TRBV6-3; 8 bases line up with TRBD1. The CDR3 is CASSYSRLNRGSNQPQHF. The CDR3 region has the DNA TGTGCCAGCAGTTACTCCCGGTTGAACAGGGGGAGCAATCAGCCCCAGCATTTT.